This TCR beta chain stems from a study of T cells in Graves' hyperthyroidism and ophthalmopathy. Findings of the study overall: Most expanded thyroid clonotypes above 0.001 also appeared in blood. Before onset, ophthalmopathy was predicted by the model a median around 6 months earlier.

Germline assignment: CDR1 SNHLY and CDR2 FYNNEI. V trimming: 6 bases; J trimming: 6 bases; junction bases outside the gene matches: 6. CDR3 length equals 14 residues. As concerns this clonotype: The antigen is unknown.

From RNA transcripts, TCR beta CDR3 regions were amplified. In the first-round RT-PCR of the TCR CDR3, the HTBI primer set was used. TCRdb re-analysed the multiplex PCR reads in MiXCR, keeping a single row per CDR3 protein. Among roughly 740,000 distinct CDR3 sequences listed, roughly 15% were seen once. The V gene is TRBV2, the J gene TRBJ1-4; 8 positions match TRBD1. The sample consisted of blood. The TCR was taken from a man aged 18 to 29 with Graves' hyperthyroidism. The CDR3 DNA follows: TGTGCCAGCAGGGGGCAGGGGGCGCATGAAAAACTGTTTTTT. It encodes CASRGQGAHEKLFF.